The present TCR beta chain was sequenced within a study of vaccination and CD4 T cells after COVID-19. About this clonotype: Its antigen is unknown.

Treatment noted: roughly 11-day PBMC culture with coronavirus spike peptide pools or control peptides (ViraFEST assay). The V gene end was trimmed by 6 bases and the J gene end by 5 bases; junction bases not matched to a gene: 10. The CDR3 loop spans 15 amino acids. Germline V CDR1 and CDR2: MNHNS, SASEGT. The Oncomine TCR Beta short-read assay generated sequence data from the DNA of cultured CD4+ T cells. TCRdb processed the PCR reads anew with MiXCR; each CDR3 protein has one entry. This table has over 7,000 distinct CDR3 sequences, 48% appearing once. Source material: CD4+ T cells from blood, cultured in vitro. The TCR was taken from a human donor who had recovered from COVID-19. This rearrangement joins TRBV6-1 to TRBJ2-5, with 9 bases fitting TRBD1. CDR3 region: CASSPGQGGLETQYF. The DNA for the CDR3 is TGTGCCAGCAGCCCGGGACAGGGAGGACTCGAGACCCAGTACTTC.